Detailed here is one TCR beta chain. The antigen is unknown. These data are taken from a study of T cell repertoires in cytomegalovirus infection. Findings and caveats of the study: HLA-C-restricted CMV clonotypes gave the most frequent clonotype in two of eight donors.

The CDR3 has 14 residues. Trimming took 3 bases from V and 3 from J, leaving 11 bases between them. In TCRdb, the reads were re-called with MiXCR into one record per CDR3 protein. This sample has roughly 920,000 distinct CDR3 sequences, with about 33% found just once. This TCR derives from a human donor in good health (CMV status not recorded). Some clones in this sample may be carry-over from other donors' samples. The rearrangement uses TRBV12-3 or TRBV12-4 and TRBJ2-5; D gene uncertain. Sample: cultured CD8+ T cells from PBMCs, taken from culture after CMV antigen stimulation. The CDR3 reads CASSLAYREETQYF. CDR3 bases: TGTGCCAGCAGTTTGGCTTACAGAGAAGAGACCCAGTACTTC.